This T cell receptor (beta chain) was identified during a study of beta chain features in type 1 diabetes. The whole isolated RNA underwent reverse transcription, so sequencing captured expressed TCRB transcripts. Produced via immunoSEQ multiplex PCR; TCRdb's table is partial and in-frame only. The sample holds hundreds of thousands of clones, about 14% seen once. Concerning this clone: Its antigen is not identified.

General observations from the study: Shortening that was moderate but significant affected the TCRB CDR3s of Type 1 diabetes patients in all four CD4+ subsets.

The CDR3 is 12 residues long. The sample taken for sequencing was naive CD4+ T cells from blood. The chain joins TRBV1 to TRBJ2-3; TRBD2 is the table's D call and was not checked against the DNA. TRBV1 is a listed pseudogene. The sequence derives from a man aged 18 to 29 with type 1 diabetes. The CDR3 sequence: CTSSSGRHTQYF. The CDR3 DNA sequence: TGCACCAGCAGTAGCGGGAGGCATACGCAGTATTTT.